This T cell receptor beta chain originates from a study of blood T cell repertoires in COVID-19. Study context: The United States, Italy and Spain supplied acute and convalescent COVID-19 samples. In each case, the material was cDNA or gDNA derived from T cells, B-cell-depleted T cells, or PBMCs.

This CDR3 is built from 13 residues. V lost 2 bases and J 1 base, leaving 6 bases between the germline ends. The germline gives CDR1 SGHRS, CDR2 YFSETQ. As handled by the study authors: Counts of nucleated cells, estimated from reference gene primer amplification, were obtained. Assay used: immunoSEQ multiplex PCR; TCRdb lists only in-frame clones, some missing. That table supplies the V and J calls and clone size; D and trimming were determined from the DNA. This table has roughly 160,000 clones, approximately 90% appearing once. What was sequenced was peripheral blood. V usage is TRBV5-1 and J usage is TRBJ1-1; a weak D match, TRBD1 (5 bases). The receptor was derived from a man younger than 35 with acute or convalescent COVID-19. The chain's CDR3 is CASSLQENTEAFF. The CDR3 DNA is TGCGCCAGCAGCTTACAGGAGAACACTGAAGCTTTCTTT. The full variable domain, in which reference TRBV5-1 and TRBJ1-1 provide the parts outside the CDR3, is KAGVTQTPRYLIKTRGQQVTLSCSPISGHRSVSWYQQTPGQGLQFLFEYFSETQRNKGNFPGRFSGRQFSNSRSEMNVSTLELGDSALYLCASSLQENTEAFFGQGTRLTVV.